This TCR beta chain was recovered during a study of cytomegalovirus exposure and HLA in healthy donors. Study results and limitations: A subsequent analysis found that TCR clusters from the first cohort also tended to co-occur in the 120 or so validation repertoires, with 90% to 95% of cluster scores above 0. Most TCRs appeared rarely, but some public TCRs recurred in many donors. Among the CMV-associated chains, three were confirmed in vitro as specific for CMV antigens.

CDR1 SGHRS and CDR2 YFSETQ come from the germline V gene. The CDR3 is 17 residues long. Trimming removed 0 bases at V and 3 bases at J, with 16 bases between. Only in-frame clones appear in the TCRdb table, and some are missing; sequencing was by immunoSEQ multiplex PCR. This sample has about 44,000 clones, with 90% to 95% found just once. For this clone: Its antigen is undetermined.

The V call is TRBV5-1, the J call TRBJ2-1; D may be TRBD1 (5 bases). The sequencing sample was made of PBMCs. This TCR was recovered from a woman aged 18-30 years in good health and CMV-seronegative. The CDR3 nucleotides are TGCGCCAGCAGCTTGGCTTGGTCCCGTAGGGGCTACAATGAGCAGTTCTTC. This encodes CASSLAWSRRGYNEQFF.